This TCR beta chain was identified in a study of blood T cell repertoires in COVID-19. During active infection, Seattle patients enrolled and were then monitored through disease. This clone was recorded a few times. Repertoires were generated with immunoSEQ multiplex PCR, while TCRdb's copy carries only in-frame clones and drops some. The data hold around 290,000 clones, with approximately 91% observed a single time. The V and J ends lost 8 bases and 1 base respectively, with 15 bases between them. This CDR3 contains 15 residues. Germline CDR1 is WSHSY and CDR2 is SAAADI. The sequence derives from a woman in her 30s with COVID-19, enrolled during active disease. The rearrangement uses TRBV10-2 and TRBJ1-3; D is uncertain. The sample taken for sequencing was peripheral blood. CDR3 loop: CASGEIMGSGNTIYF. CDR3 nucleotide sequence: TGCGCCAGCGGAGAAATAATGGGTTCTGGAAACACCATATATTTT.